This TCR beta chain is from a study of blood T cells in healthy people across ages. With a J-beta primer mix and a sample-barcoded 5' primer, a second PCR ran 7 to 11 cycles. Every individual sample yielded 2.5 million or more paired-end reads (each containing CDR3). TCRdb reanalysed the 5' RACE reads using MiXCR and keeps one entry per CDR3 protein. The table records some 790,000 distinct CDR3 sequences, 25% to 30% of them present only once. This clonotype turned up a few times. Its antigen is currently unknown. Study outcomes and limitations: Across samples, TCR beta diversity tracked strongly with naive T cell percentage.

This CDR3 comprises 15 residues. The germline V and J ends were trimmed by 1 base and 3 bases, with 12 bases remaining between them. CDR1 and CDR2 from the germline V gene are SSHAT and FNYEAQ (reference sequence). The clonotype originates from a woman of 80 years or more in good health. The chain is built from TRBV7-7 and TRBJ2-5, with D perhaps matching TRBD2 (6 bases). Sequencing was done on a sample of blood. The CDR3 is CASSLGSGPKETQYF. CDR3 DNA: TGTGCCAGCAGCTTAGGTAGCGGTCCGAAAGAGACCCAGTACTTC.